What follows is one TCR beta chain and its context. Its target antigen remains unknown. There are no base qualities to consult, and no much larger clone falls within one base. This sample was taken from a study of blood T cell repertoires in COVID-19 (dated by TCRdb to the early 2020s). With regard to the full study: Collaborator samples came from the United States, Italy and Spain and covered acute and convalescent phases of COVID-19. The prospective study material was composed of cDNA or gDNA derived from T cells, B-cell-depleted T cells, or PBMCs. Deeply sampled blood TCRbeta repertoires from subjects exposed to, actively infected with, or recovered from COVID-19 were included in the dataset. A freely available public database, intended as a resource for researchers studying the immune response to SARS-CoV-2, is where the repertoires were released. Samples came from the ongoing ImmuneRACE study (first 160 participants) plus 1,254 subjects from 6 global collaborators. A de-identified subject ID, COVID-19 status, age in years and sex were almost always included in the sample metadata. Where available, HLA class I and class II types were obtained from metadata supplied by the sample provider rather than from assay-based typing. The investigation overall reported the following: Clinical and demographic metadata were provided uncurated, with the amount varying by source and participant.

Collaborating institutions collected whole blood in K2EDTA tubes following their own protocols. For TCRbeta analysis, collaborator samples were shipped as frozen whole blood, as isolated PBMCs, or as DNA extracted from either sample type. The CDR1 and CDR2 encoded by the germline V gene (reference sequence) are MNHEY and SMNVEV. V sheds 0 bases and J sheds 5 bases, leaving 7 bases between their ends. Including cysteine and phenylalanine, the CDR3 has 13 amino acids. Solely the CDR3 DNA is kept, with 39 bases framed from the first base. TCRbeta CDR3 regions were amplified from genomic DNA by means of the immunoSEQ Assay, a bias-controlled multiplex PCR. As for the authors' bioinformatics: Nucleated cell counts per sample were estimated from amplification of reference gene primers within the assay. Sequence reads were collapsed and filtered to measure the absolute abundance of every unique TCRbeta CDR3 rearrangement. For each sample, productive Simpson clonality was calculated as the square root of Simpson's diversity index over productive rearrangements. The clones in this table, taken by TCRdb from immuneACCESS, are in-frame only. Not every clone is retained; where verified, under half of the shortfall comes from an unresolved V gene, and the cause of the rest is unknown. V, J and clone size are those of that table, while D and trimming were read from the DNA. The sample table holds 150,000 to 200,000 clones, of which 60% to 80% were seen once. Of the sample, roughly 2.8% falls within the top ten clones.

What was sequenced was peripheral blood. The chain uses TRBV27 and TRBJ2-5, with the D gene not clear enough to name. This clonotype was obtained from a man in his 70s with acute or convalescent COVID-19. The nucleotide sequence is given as TGTGCCAGCAGTTTATCGGAGTGGGAGACCCAGTACTTC. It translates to CASSLSEWETQYF.